The clone carrying this TCR beta chain was observed a single time. Residents of over 20 US areas, aged roughly 18 to 90 years, made up the participants. What the recovered Cohort 3 donors had was two negative PCRs, clearance, or symptom resolution. The entry originates in a study of blood T cell repertoires in COVID-19. The overall study: Acute and convalescent COVID-19 samples came from the United States, Italy and Spain. T cells, B-cell-depleted T cells, or PBMCs provided the cDNA or gDNA that served as material.

V was cut by 3 bases and J by 3 bases, with 10 bases left in between. The germline gives CDR1 ENHRY, CDR2 SYGVKD. The CDR3 runs 14 residues. Sequencing was performed with immunoSEQ multiplex PCR; in TCRdb, only in-frame clones are kept and a portion is missing. The profile shows around 400,000 clones, roughly 87% of them singletons. The sequenced material came from PBMCs or T cells enriched from blood (not recorded which). This sequence joins TRBV10-3 and TRBJ2-3, with a weak D call TRBD2 (5 bases). The clonotype comes from a woman aged 45-60 years who had recovered from COVID-19. The CDR3, as DNA: TGTGCCATCAGTGAAGGGAGACAAACAGATACGCAGTATTTT. It yields the protein CAISEGRQTDTQYF.